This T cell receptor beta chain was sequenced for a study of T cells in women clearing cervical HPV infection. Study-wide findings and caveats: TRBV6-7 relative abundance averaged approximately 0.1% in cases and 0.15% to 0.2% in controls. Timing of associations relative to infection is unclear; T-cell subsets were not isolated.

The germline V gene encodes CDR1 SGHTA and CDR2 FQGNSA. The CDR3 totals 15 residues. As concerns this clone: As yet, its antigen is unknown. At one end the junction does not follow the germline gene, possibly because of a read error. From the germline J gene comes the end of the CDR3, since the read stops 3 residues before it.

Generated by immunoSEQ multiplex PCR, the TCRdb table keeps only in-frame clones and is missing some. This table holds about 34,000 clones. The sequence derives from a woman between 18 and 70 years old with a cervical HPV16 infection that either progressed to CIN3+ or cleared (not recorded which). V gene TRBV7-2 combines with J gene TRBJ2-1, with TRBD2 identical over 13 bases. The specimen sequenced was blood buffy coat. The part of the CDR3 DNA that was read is TGTGCCAGCAGCACTAGCGGGAGGGCCTACCATGAG. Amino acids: CASSTSGRAYHE. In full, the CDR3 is CASSTSGRAYHEQFF.